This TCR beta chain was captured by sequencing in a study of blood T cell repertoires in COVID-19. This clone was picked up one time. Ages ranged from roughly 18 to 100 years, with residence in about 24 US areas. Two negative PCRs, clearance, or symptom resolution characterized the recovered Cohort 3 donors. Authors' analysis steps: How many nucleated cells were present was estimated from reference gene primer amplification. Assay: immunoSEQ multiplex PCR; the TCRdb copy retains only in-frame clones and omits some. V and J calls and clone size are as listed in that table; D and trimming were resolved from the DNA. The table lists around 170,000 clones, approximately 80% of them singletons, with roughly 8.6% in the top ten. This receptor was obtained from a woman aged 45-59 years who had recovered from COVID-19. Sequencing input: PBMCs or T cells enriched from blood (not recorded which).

The CDR3 loop is CASSPGLAGPGGTDTQYF. In nucleotides, the CDR3 is TGTGCCAGCAGCCCGGGACTAGCGGGACCCGGCGGCACAGATACGCAGTATTTT. This chain uses TRBV7-3 with TRBJ2-3, with 13 bases fitting TRBD2. The CDR3 totals 18 residues. After removal of 5 bases from V and 1 base from J, the junction contained 9 bases not matched to a gene. CDR1 is SGHTA, CDR2 FQGTGA, per germline.